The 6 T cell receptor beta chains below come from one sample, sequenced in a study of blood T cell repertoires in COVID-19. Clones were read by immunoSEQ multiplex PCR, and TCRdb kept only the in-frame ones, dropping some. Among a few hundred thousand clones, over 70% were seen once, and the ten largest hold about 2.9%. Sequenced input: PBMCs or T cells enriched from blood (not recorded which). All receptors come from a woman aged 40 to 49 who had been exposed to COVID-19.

CDR3 amino acids: CAVSGQGTDTQYF. The CDR3 DNA reads TGTGCCGTCAGCGGGCAGGGCACAGATACGCAGTATTTT. The rearrangement joins TRBV25-1 to TRBJ2-3, with D maybe TRBD2 (6 bases). The V end was cut by 11 bases, the J end by 1 base, with 13 bases between. This CDR3 has 13 amino acids. CDR1 and CDR2 (germline): MGHDK, SYGVNS.

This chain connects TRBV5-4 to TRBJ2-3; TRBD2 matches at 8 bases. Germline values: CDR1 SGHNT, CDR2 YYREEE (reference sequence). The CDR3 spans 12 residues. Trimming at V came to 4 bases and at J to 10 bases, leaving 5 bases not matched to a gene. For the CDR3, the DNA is TGTGCCAGCAGCCTGGGGCGGGGGGCGCAGTATTTT. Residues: CASSLGRGAQYF.

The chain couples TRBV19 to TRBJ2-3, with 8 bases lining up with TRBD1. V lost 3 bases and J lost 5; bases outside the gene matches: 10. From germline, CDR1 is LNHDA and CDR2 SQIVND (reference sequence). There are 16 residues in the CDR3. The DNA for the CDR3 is TGTGCCAGTAGTATGAGAAGCGGACAGGGTGGAGATACGCAGTATTTT. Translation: CASSMRSGQGGDTQYF. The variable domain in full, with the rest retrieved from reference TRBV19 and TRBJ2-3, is DGGITQSPKYLFRKEGQNVTLSCEQNLNHDAMYWYRQDPGQGLRLIYYSQIVNDFQKGDIAEGYSVSREKKESFPLTVTSAQKNPTAFYLCASSMRSGQGGDTQYFGPGTRLTVL.

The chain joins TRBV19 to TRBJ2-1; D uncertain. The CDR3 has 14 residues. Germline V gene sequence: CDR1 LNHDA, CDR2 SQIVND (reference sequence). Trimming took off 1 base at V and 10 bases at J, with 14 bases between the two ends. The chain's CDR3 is CASSIVPGSREQFF. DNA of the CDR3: TGTGCCAGTAGTATAGTCCCCGGGTCACGGGAGCAGTTCTTC.

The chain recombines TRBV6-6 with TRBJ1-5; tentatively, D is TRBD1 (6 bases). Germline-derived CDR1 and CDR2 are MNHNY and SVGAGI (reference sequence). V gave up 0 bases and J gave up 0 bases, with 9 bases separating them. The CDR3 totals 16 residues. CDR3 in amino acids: CASSYSGTNSNQPQHF. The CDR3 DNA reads TGTGCCAGCAGTTACTCGGGGACAAATAGCAATCAGCCCCAGCATTTT.

CDR3 nucleotide sequence: TGTGCCAGCAGCTCCATGACAGGGGAACATGAGCAGTTCTTC. Its protein is CASSSMTGEHEQFF. The chain employs TRBV7-2 and TRBJ2-1; 8 positions match TRBD1. V lost 4 bases, J lost 8 bases, and 7 bases stayed unmatched. Per the germline V gene, CDR1 is SGHTA and CDR2 is FQGNSA. There are 14 residues in the CDR3.